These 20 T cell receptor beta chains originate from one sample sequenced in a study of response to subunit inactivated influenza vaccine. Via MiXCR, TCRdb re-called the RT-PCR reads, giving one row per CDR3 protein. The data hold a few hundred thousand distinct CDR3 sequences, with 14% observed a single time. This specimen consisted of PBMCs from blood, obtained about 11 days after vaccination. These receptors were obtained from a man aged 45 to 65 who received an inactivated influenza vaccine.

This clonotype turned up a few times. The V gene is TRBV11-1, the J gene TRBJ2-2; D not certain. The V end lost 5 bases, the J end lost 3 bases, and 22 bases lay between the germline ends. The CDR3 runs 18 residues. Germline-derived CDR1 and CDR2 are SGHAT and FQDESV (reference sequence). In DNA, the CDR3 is TGTGCCAGCAGCCACAAATATAGGAGCACAGACTACACCGGGGAGCTGTTTTTT. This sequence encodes CASSHKYRSTDYTGELFF. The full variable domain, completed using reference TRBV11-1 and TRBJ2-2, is EAEVAQSPRYKITEKSQAVAFWCDPISGHATLYWYRQILGQGPELLVQFQDESVVDDSQLPKDRFSAERLKGVDSTLKIQPAELGDSAMYLCASSHKYRSTDYTGELFFGEGSRLTVL.

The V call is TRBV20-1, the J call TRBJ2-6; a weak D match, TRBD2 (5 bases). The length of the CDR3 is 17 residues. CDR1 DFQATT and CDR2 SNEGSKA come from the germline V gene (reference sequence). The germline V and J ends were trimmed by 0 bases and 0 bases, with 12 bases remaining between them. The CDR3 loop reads CSARDRLAYSGANVLTF. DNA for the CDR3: TGCAGTGCTAGAGATCGTCTAGCTTACTCTGGGGCCAACGTCCTGACTTTC.

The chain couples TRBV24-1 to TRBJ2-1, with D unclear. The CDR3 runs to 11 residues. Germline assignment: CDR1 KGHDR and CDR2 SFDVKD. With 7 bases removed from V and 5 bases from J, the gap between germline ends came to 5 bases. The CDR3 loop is CATRANNEQFF. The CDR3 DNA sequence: TGTGCCACCAGGGCTAACAATGAGCAGTTCTTC.

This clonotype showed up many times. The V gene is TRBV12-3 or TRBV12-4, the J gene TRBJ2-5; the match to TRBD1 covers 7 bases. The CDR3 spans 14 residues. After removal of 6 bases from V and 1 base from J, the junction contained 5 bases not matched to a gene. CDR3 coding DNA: TGTGCCAGCAGCACCGGACAGGCCCAAGAGACCCAGTACTTC. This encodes CASSTGQAQETQYF.

CDR3 nucleotides: TGTGCTAGTGGTTTGGCCGGGACAGGGGGGAGGCAGTTCTTC. As protein: CASGLAGTGGRQFF. The rearrangement uses TRBV12-5 and TRBJ2-1, with 11 bases matching TRBD1. The CDR3 sequence is 14 residues long. The J segment lost 12 bases and the V segment lost 1 base, leaving 5 bases of the junction unmatched. Germline V gives CDR1 LGHNT, CDR2 FRNRAP.

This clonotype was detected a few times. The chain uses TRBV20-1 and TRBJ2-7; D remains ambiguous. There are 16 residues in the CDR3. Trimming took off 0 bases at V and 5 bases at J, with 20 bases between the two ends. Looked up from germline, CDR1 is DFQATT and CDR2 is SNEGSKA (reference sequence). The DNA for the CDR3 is TGCAGTGCTAGAGATAGGTTGGCCCCCTTTACGGACGAGCAGTACTTC. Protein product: CSARDRLAPFTDEQYF.

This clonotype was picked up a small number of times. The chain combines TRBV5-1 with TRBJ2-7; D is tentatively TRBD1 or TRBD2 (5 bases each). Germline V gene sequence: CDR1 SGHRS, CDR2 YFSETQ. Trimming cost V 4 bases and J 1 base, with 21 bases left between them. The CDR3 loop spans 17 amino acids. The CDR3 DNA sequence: TGCGCCAGCAGCGTGAGCGGACACTCGATACAATCCTACGAGCAGTACTTC. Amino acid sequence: CASSVSGHSIQSYEQYF.

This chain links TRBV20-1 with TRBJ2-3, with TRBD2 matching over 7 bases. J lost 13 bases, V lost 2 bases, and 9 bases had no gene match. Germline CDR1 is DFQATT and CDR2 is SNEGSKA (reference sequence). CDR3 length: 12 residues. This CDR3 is CSARIAGTIEYF. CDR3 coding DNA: TGCAGTGCTAGAATTGCAGGGACTATTGAGTATTTT.

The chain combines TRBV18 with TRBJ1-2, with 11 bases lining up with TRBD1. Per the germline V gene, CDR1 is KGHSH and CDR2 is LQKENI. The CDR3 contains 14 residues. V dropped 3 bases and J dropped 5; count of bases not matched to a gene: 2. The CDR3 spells CASSPGQGVYGYTF. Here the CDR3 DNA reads TGTGCCAGCTCACCGGGACAGGGGGTTTATGGCTACACCTTC.

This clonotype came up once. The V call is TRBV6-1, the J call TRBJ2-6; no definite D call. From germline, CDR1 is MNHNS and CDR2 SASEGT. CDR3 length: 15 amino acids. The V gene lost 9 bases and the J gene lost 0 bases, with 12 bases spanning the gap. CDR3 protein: CASKKTTSGANVLTF. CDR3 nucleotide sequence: TGTGCCAGTAAAAAAACCACCTCTGGGGCCAACGTCCTGACTTTC.

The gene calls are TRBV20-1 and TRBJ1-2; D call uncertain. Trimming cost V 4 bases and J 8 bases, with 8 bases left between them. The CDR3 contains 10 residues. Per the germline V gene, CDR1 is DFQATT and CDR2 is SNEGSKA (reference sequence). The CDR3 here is CSANSGGYTF. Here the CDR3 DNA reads TGCAGTGCTAATTCGGGGGGCTACACCTTC.

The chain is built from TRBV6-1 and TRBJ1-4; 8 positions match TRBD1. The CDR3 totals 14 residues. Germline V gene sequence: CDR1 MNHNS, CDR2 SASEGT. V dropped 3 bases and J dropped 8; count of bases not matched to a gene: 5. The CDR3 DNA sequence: TGTGCCAGCAGTGACCGGGACAGGCCCGAAAAACTGTTTTTT. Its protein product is CASSDRDRPEKLFF.

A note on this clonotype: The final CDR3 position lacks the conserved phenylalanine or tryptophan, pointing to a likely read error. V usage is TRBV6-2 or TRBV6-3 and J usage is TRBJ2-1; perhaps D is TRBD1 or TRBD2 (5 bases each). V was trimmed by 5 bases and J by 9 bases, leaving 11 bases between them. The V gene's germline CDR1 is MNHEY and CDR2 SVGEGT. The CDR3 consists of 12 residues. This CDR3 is CASSGDLREQFL. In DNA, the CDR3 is TGTGCCAGCAGTGGGGACCTCCGTGAGCAGTTCTTA.

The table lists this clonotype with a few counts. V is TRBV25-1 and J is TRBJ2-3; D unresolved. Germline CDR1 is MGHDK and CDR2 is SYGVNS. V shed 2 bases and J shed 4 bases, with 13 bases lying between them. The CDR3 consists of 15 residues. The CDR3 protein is CASSETYGVADTQYF. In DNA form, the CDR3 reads TGTGCCAGCAGTGAAACCTATGGGGTCGCAGATACGCAGTATTTT. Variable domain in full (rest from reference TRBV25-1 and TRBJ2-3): EADIYQTPRYLVIGTGKKITLECSQTMGHDKMYWYQQDPGMELHLIHYSYGVNSTEKGDLSSESTVSRIRTEHFPLTLESARPSHTSQYLCASSETYGVADTQYFGPGTRLTVL.

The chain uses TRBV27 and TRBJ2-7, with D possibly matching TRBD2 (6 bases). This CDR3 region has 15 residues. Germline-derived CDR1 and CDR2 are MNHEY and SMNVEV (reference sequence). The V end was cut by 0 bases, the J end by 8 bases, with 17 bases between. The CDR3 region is CASSLSGGWGRKQYF. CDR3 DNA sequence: TGTGCCAGCAGTTTATCGGGGGGATGGGGCAGGAAGCAGTACTTC.

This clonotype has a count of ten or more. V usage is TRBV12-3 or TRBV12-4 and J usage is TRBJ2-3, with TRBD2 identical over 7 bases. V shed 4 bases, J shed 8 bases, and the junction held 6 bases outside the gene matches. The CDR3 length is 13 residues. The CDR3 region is CASSSVREGTQYF. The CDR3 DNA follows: TGTGCCAGCAGTTCCGTAAGGGAGGGTACGCAGTATTTT.

The CDR3 DNA reads TGTGCCAGCAGCCCCCTGACTGAAGCTTTCTTT. Translation: CASSPLTEAFF. The rearrangement links TRBV7-9 to TRBJ1-1; D remains unclear. CDR3 size: 11 residues. The germline CDR1 and CDR2 sequences are SEHNR and FQNEAQ (reference sequence). Deletions cut 5 bases from V and 5 bases from J, with 6 bases between.

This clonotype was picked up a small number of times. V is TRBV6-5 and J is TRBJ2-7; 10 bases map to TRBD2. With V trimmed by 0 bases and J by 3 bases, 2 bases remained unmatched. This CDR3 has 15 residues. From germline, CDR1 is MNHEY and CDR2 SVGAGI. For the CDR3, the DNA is TGTGCCAGCAGTTACTCGGGACTAGCGTTCTACGAGCAGTACTTC. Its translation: CASSYSGLAFYEQYF.

This chain's CDR3 is CASSSDRADVEQFF. For the CDR3, the DNA is TGTGCCAGCAGTTCAGACAGGGCGGATGTTGAGCAGTTCTTC. This chain joins TRBV27 and TRBJ2-1; 7 nucleotides line up with TRBD1. Germline CDR1 reads MNHEY; CDR2 reads SMNVEV (reference sequence). The J segment lost 9 bases and the V segment lost 4 bases, leaving 9 bases of the junction unmatched. The CDR3 contains 14 residues.

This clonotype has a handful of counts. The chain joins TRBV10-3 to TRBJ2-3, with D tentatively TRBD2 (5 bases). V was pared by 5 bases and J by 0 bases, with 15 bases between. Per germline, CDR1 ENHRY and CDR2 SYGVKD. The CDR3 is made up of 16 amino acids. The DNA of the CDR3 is TGTGCCATCAGTCTCCGGGGAGAAACTAGCACAGATACGCAGTATTTT. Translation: CAISLRGETSTDTQYF.